This T cell receptor beta chain was observed in a study of breast tumors, draining lymph nodes, adjacent tissues. Findings and caveats of the study: Tumor TCR diversity was below lymph nodes but above nontumor tissue. The lymph node origin of tumor T cells was framed as consistent with a hypothesis, not demonstrated. The data were judged consistent with most tumor T cells coming from lymph node and expanding in tumor. Compared with basal-like, luminal-like tumors shared significantly more repertoire with nontumor tissue.

Concerning this clonotype itself: What it binds is not known.

The germline CDR1 and CDR2 sequences are SEHNR and FQNEAQ (reference sequence). Trimming removed 0 bases from V and 8 bases from J, with 13 bases in between. The CDR3 is 14 amino acids. Breast cancer patients provided tissue from their axillary draining lymph nodes. TCRdb fed the multiplex PCR reads into MiXCR, producing one record per CDR3 protein. The repertoire holds over 200,000 distinct CDR3 sequences, with less than 45% as singletons. This rearrangement joins TRBV7-9 to TRBJ1-2; a weak D match, TRBD1 (6 bases). Sample: axillary lymph node tissue. The TCR comes from a female donor with breast cancer. Some clones in this sample may be carry-over from other donors' samples. The CDR3 coding sequence is TGTGCCAGCAGCTTAGCAGGAGGGGGTTTCGGCTACACCTTC. Amino acids: CASSLAGGGFGYTF.